This T cell receptor beta chain was captured in a study of blood T cell repertoires in COVID-19. Study-wide context: The origin of the acute and convalescent COVID-19 samples was the United States, Italy and Spain. Nucleic acid was either cDNA or gDNA, and it came from T cells, B-cell-depleted T cells, or PBMCs.

Authors' analysis steps: Counts of nucleated cells, estimated from reference gene primer amplification, were obtained. Clones were sequenced by immunoSEQ multiplex PCR, and TCRdb holds only the in-frame ones, with some missing. V and J calls and clone size follow that table, whereas D and trimming were derived from the DNA. The table includes about 28,000 clones, roughly 70% detected once. The CDR3 length is 15 residues. Trimming removed 7 bases from V and 5 bases from J; junction bases left unmatched: 13. The germline V gene has CDR1 MDHEN and CDR2 SYDVKM. The sample taken for sequencing was peripheral blood. The source is a boy aged 2-9 years with active or convalescent COVID-19. The genes are TRBV28 and TRBJ2-5; 7 nucleotides agree with TRBD1. The CDR3 DNA reads as TGTGCCAGCACCTTTAAGACAGGGATTAAGGAGACCCAGTACTTC. Its translation: CASTFKTGIKETQYF.